This T cell receptor beta chain was sequenced in a study of T cells after yellow fever vaccination. Germline V lookup: CDR1 SGHRS, CDR2 YFSETQ. The CDR3 is 15 amino acids. Study-wide points: The study re-detected most primary-vaccination clones after the booster (roughly 95% CD4, roughly 85% CD8).

About this clonotype: Its antigen is unknown. This clone may be a read error of a much larger clone one base away.

Template switching with 5'RACE generated the TCR cDNA and added a universal primer site and UMIs. TCRdb re-analysed the 5' RACE reads in MiXCR, keeping a single row per CDR3 protein. The table records over 130,000 distinct CDR3 sequences, 7.7% of them present only once. The TCR sequence derives from a young man who received the YFV17D yellow fever vaccine. Sequenced here: CD4+ T cells sorted from PBMCs, sampled 5 days after the yellow fever booster vaccination. The chain recombines TRBV5-1 with TRBJ2-1, with D possibly matching TRBD1 (6 bases). The CDR3 nucleotides read TGCGCCTGCAGCTTGGACCCAGGGGACTACAATGAGCAGTTCTTC. It translates to CACSLDPGDYNEQFF. Complete variable domain (other parts from reference TRBV5-1 and TRBJ2-1): KAGVTQTPRYLIKTRGQQVTLSCSPISGHRSVSWYQQTPGQGLQFLFEYFSETQRNKGNFPGRFSGRQFSNSRSEMNVSTLELGDSALYLCACSLDPGDYNEQFFGPGTRLTVL.